These 17 T cell receptor beta chains were sequenced from one sample in a study of response to subunit inactivated influenza vaccine. One entry per CDR3 protein, called by TCRdb with MiXCR from the RT-PCR reads. The sample lists hundreds of thousands of distinct CDR3 sequences; approximately 9.9% were seen once. Specimen: PBMCs from blood, collected about 40 days after vaccination. The receptors come from a man aged 45-65 years who received an inactivated influenza vaccine.

This clonotype was recorded a few times. The rearrangement uses TRBV20-1 and TRBJ2-1; no definite D call. V was pared by 0 bases and J by 1 base, with 7 bases between. The CDR3 has 14 residues. Looked up from germline, CDR1 is DFQATT and CDR2 is SNEGSKA (reference sequence). CDR3 sequence reads: CSARDWSSYNEQFF. CDR3 coding DNA: TGCAGTGCTAGAGACTGGAGTTCCTACAATGAGCAGTTCTTC.

The chain couples TRBV18 to TRBJ2-2; 7 bases match TRBD1. The J segment lost 0 bases and the V segment lost 6 bases, leaving 4 bases of the junction unmatched. The CDR3 extends over 15 amino acids. Germline V gives CDR1 KGHSH, CDR2 LQKENI. CDR3 sequence: CASSRGQTNTGELFF. In nucleotides, the CDR3 is TGTGCCAGCTCCCGGGGACAGACGAACACCGGGGAGCTGTTTTTT. The whole variable domain, remainder taken from reference TRBV18 and TRBJ2-2, is NAGVMQNPRHLVRRRGQEARLRCSPMKGHSHVYWYRQLPEEGLKFMVYLQKENIIDESGMPKERFSAEFPKEGPSILRIQQVVRGDSAAYFCASSRGQTNTGELFFGEGSRLTVL.

This clonotype was recorded a few times. The V and J genes are TRBV20-1 and TRBJ2-7; a weak D match, TRBD1 (6 bases). This CDR3 contains 13 residues. Germline-derived CDR1 and CDR2 are DFQATT and SNEGSKA (reference sequence). Trimming removed 7 bases from V and 0 bases from J, with 13 bases in between. The CDR3, as DNA: TGCAGTGTCTCCCAGGGGTTCTCCTACGAGCAGTACTTC. This translates into CSVSQGFSYEQYF.

This clonotype was picked up a small number of times. V and J are TRBV10-3 and TRBJ2-3; weak D call: TRBD1 (5 bases). Between the trimmed V and J ends, which lost 10 bases and 2 bases, there was a span of 16 bases. From germline, CDR1 is ENHRY and CDR2 SYGVKD. The CDR3 contains 14 residues. The CDR3 nucleotides read TGTGCCAGCCAGGGTACGGAAAACACAGATACGCAGTATTTT. Protein sequence: CASQGTENTDTQYF.

This clonotype was detected only a few times. The J gene is TRBJ2-2, the V gene TRBV11-2, with D perhaps given as TRBD1 or TRBD2 (5 bases each). The CDR3 spans 14 residues. Deletions cut 5 bases from V and 8 bases from J, with 15 bases between. From germline, CDR1 is SGHAT and CDR2 FQNNGV. The CDR3 protein is CASSMTAGGGELFF. The CDR3 nucleotides are TGTGCCAGCAGCATGACAGCAGGAGGAGGGGAGCTGTTTTTT.

This clonotype was recorded many times. This chain connects TRBV27 to TRBJ1-1; D possibly corresponds to TRBD1 (6 bases). Germline CDR1 reads MNHEY; CDR2 reads SMNVEV (reference sequence). The V and J ends lost 4 bases and 10 bases respectively, with 10 bases between them. There are 11 residues in the CDR3. The CDR3 coding sequence is TGTGCCAGCAGTTCAAACAGGGTAGCTTTCTTT. Its translation is CASSSNRVAFF.

This clonotype has just a few counts. The gene calls are TRBV7-2 and TRBJ2-1; D unclear. Germline-derived CDR1 and CDR2 are SGHTA and FQGNSA. The CDR3 sequence is 13 residues long. Trimming cost V 5 bases and J 6 bases, with 11 bases left between them. The CDR3 loop is CASSRARFNEQFF. The DNA for the CDR3 is TGTGCCAGCAGCCGCGCACGGTTCAATGAGCAGTTCTTC. The full variable domain, with the rest looked up from reference TRBV7-2 and TRBJ2-1, is GAGVSQSPSNKVTEKGKDVELRCDPISGHTALYWYRQSLGQGLEFLIYFQGNSAPDKSGLPSDRFSAERTGGSVSTLTIQRTQQEDSAVYLCASSRARFNEQFFGPGTRLTVL.

This clonotype was counted ten times or more. The chain employs TRBV12-3 or TRBV12-4 and TRBJ1-2, with D possibly being TRBD1 (6 bases). The CDR3 is 14 amino acids. The V gene lost 11 bases and the J gene lost 2 bases, with 18 bases spanning the gap. CDR3 coding DNA: TGTGCCTGCCGAGCCGACAGGACAAACTATGGCTACACCTTC. This codes for CACRADRTNYGYTF.

In its sample, this clonotype was seen a few times. J is TRBJ2-3 and V is TRBV7-6, with 13 bases lining up with TRBD2. V lost 0 bases, J lost 0 bases, and 0 bases stayed unmatched. Germline V lookup: CDR1 SGHVS, CDR2 FNYEAQ. This CDR3 contains 17 residues. Here the CDR3 reads CASSLAGLAGSTDTQYF. Here the CDR3 DNA reads TGTGCCAGCAGCTTAGCGGGACTAGCGGGAAGCACAGATACGCAGTATTTT.

This sequence joins TRBV19 and TRBJ2-1; D is unclear. Trimming shortened V by 0 bases and J by 4 bases, and 4 bases separated the two germline ends. Germline V lookup: CDR1 LNHDA, CDR2 SQIVND (reference sequence). This CDR3 comprises 13 residues. For the CDR3, the DNA is TGTGCCAGTAGTATAGACAGTTACAATGAGCAGTTCTTC. Protein: CASSIDSYNEQFF.

In this sample, this clonotype turned up a few times. The chain joins TRBV15 to TRBJ2-7, with 7 bases that match TRBD2. With 5 bases clipped from V and 0 bases from J, the junction kept 13 bases outside the gene matches. This CDR3 is built from 17 residues. Germline CDR1 is LNHNV and CDR2 is YYDKDF (reference sequence). This CDR3 reads CATSGYLAGHSSYEQYF. The DNA of the CDR3 is TGTGCCACCAGCGGATATTTAGCGGGCCACAGCTCCTACGAGCAGTACTTC.

About this clonotype: This may stem from a read error, because a much larger clone lies one nucleotide away. The V and J genes are TRBV6-1 and TRBJ2-3, with D unclear. This CDR3 contains 15 residues. CDR1 is MNHNS, CDR2 SASEGT, per germline. CDR3 amino acids: CAGSRVGPSTDTQYF. In nucleotides, the CDR3 is TGTGCCGGCAGTCGTGTAGGGCCTAGCACAGATACGCAGTATTTT.

This clonotype was detected a few times. V and J are TRBV28 and TRBJ2-7; D is possibly TRBD1 (5 bases). Germline-derived CDR1 and CDR2 are MDHEN and SYDVKM. The CDR3 is 13 residues long. V dropped 6 bases and J dropped 0 bases, with 9 bases sitting between them. The CDR3, as DNA: TGTGCCAGCAGGACGACAGTCTCCTACGAGCAGTACTTC. Protein: CASRTTVSYEQYF.

This clonotype has at least ten counts. The V call is TRBV29-1, the J call TRBJ1-2, with D possibly matching TRBD1 (5 bases). The germline V gene has CDR1 SQVTM and CDR2 ANQGSEA. With 4 bases removed from V and 4 bases from J, the gap between germline ends came to 10 bases. This CDR3 spans 12 amino acids. The CDR3 here is CSVGGSGYGYTF. The CDR3 bases are TGCAGCGTTGGGGGGTCCGGCTATGGCTACACCTTC.

CDR3 residues: CASSFDRGRVETQYF. The DNA for the CDR3 is TGTGCCAGCAGTTTCGACAGGGGTCGGGTGGAGACCCAGTACTTC. The V and J genes are TRBV28 and TRBJ2-5; 8 bases are shared with TRBD1. The CDR3 has 15 amino acids. CDR1 is MDHEN, CDR2 SYDVKM, per germline. V dropped 3 bases and J dropped 5; count of bases not matched to a gene: 8.

The chain links TRBV29-1 to TRBJ2-3; D ambiguous. Trimming took off 7 bases at V and 2 bases at J, with 19 bases between the two ends. The germline V gene encodes CDR1 SQVTM and CDR2 ANQGSEA. CDR3 length: 15 amino acids. This CDR3 reads CSAVPRAGATDTQYF. The CDR3 DNA sequence: TGCAGCGCCGTCCCTCGGGCCGGAGCCACAGATACGCAGTATTTT.

V and J are TRBV3-1 and TRBJ2-5; D gene ambiguous. The V end was cut by 4 bases, the J end by 4 bases, with 10 bases between. The germline CDR1 and CDR2 sequences are LGHDT and YNNKEL (reference sequence). The CDR3 totals 13 residues. CDR3 amino acids: CASSLRSVETQYF. CDR3 coding DNA: TGTGCCAGCAGCCTGCGGTCGGTAGAGACCCAGTACTTC.